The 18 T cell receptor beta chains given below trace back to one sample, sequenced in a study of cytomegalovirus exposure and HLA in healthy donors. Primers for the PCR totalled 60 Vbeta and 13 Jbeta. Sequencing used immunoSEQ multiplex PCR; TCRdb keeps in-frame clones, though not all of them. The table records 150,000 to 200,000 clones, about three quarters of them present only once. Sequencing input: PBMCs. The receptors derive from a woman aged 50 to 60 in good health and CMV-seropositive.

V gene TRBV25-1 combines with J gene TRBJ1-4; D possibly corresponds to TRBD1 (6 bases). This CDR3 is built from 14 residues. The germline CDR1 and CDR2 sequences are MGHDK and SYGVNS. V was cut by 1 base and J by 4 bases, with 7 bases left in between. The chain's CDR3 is CASSEWDNNEKLFF. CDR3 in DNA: TGTGCCAGCAGTGAATGGGACAATAATGAAAAACTGTTTTTT.

CDR3 DNA sequence: TGTGCCAGCCGGCGGGAGATGACGAATGAGCAGTTCTTC. It is translated as CASRREMTNEQFF. This chain links TRBV2 with TRBJ2-1; 7 nucleotides line up with TRBD2. V was pared by 8 bases and J by 7 bases, with 8 bases of the junction left unmatched. The CDR3 length is 13 residues. CDR1 SNHLY and CDR2 FYNNEI come from the germline V gene.

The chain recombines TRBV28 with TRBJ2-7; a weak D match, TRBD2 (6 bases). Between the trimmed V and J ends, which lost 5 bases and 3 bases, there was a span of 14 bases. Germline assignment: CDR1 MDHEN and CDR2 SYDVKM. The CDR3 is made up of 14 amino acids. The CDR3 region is CASSPAGLSYEQYF. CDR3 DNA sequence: TGTGCCAGCAGTCCGGCGGGACTCAGCTACGAGCAGTACTTC.

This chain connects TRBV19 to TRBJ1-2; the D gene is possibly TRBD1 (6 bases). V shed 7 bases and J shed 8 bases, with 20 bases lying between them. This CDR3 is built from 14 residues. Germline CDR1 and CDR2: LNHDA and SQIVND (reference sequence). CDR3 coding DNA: TGTGCCAGTAAGGTCCCCGGGGGGGCCAACGGCTACACCTTC. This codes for CASKVPGGANGYTF.

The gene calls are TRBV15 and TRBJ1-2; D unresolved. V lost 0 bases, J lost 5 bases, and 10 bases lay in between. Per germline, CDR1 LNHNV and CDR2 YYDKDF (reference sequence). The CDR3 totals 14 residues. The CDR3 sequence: CATSRDSQTYGYTF. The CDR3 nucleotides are TGTGCCACCAGCAGAGATTCACAGACGTATGGCTACACCTTC.

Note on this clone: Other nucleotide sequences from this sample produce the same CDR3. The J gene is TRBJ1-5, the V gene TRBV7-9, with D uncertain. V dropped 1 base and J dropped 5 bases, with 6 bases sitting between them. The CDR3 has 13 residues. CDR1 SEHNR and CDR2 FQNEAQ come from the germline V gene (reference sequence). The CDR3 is CASSLGGYQPQHF. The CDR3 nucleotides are TGTGCCAGCAGCTTAGGAGGGTATCAGCCCCAGCATTTT.

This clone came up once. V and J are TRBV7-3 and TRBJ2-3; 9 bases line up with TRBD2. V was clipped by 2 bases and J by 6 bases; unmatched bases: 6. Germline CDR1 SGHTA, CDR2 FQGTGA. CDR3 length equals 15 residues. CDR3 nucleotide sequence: TGTGCCAGCAGCTTAGGTAGCGGGAGTGCTGATACGCAGTATTTT. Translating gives CASSLGSGSADTQYF. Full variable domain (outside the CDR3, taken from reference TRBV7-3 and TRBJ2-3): GAGVSQTPSNKVTEKGKYVELRCDPISGHTALYWYRQSLGQGPEFLIYFQGTGAADDSGLPNDRFFAVRPEGSVSTLKIQRTERGDSAVYLCASSLGSGSADTQYFGPGTRLTVL.

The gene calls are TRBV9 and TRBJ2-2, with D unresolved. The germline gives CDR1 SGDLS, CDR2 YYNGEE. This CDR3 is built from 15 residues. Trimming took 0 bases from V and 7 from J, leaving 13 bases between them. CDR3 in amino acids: CASSVEVMADGELFF. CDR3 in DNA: TGTGCCAGCAGCGTAGAGGTGATGGCGGACGGGGAGCTGTTTTTT.

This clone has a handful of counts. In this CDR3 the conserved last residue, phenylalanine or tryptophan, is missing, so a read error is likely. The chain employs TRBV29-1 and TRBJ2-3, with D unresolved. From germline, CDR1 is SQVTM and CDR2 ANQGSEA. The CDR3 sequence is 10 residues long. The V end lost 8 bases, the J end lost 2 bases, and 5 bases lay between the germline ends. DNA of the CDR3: TGCAGCACTGACACAGATACGCAGTATGTT. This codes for CSTDTDTQYV.

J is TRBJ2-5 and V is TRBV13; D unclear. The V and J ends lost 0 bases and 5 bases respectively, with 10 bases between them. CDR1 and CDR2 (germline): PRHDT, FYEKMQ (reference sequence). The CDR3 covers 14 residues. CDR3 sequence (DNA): TGTGCCAGCAGCTTAGGACCCCGGGTGGAGACCCAGTACTTC. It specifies CASSLGPRVETQYF.

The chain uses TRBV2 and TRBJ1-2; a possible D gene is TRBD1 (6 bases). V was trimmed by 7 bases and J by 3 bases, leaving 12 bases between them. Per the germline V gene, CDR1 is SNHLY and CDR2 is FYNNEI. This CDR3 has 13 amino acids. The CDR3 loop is CASILQGDYGYTF. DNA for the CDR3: TGTGCCAGCATTTTACAGGGTGACTATGGCTACACCTTC.

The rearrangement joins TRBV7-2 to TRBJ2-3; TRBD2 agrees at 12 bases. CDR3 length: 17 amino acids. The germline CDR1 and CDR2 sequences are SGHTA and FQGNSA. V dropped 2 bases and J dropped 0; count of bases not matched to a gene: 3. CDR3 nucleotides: TGTGCCAGCAGCTTATCTAGCGGGGGGGCCAGCACAGATACGCAGTATTTT. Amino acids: CASSLSSGGASTDTQYF.

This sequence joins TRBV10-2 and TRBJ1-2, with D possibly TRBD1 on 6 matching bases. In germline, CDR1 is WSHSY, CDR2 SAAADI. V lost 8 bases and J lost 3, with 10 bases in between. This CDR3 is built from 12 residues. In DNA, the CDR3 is TGCGCCAGCCGGTCAGGGGACTATGGCTACACCTTC. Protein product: CASRSGDYGYTF.

In nucleotides, the CDR3 is TGTGCCAGCAGCCCCTGGGGCCCGGGCCTACCTGAAGCTTTCTTT. Translation gives CASSPWGPGLPEAFF. This rearrangement joins TRBV28 to TRBJ1-1, with D perhaps TRBD1 (5 bases). The CDR3 spans 15 residues. Trimming stripped 6 bases from V and 6 bases from J, with 20 bases between. CDR1 is MDHEN, CDR2 SYDVKM, per germline. Full variable domain (outside the CDR3, taken from reference TRBV28 and TRBJ1-1): DVKVTQSSRYLVKRTGEKVFLECVQDMDHENMFWYRQDPGLGLRLIYFSYDVKMKEKGDIPEGYSVSREKKERFSLILESASTNQTSMYLCASSPWGPGLPEAFFGQGTRLTVV.

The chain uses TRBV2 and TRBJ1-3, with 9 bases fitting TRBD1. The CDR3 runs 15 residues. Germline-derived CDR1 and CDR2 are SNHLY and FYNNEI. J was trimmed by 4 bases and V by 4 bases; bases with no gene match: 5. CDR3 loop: CASSGDRVSGNTIYF. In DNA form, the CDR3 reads TGTGCCAGCAGTGGGGACAGGGTCTCCGGAAACACCATATATTTT.

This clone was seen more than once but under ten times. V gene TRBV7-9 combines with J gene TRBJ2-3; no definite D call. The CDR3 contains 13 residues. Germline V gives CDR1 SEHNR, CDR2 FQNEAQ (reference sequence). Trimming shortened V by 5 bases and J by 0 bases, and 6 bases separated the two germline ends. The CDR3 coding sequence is TGTGCCAGCAGCCTTCCGAGCACAGATACGCAGTATTTT. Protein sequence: CASSLPSTDTQYF.

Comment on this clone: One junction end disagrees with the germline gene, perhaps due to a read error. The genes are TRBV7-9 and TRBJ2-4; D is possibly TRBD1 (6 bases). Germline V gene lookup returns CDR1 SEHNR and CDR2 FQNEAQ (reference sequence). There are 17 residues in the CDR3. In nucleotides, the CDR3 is TGTGCCAGCAGCTTATGGAAATGGGGGCAGGCCACAAACATTCAGTACTTC. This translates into CASSLWKWGQATNIQYF. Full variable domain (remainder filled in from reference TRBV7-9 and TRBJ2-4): DTGVSQNPRHKITKRGQNVTFRCDPISEHNRLYWYRQTLGQGPEFLTYFQNEAQLEKSRLLSDRFSAERPKGSFSTLEIQRTEQGDSAMYLCASSLWKWGQATNIQYFGAGTRLSVL.

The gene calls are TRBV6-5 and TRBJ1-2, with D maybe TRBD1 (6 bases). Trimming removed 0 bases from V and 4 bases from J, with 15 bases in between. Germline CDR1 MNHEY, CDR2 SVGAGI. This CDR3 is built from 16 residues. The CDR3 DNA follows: TGTGCCAGCAGTTACTCATCGGACAGATACTTCTATGGCTACACCTTC. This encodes CASSYSSDRYFYGYTF.